The present entry profiles one T cell receptor beta chain with its context. Its target is unknown. This sample was included in a study of vaccination and CD4 T cells after COVID-19. Oncomine TCR Beta short-read sequencing was applied to DNA from cultured CD4+ T cells. Each CDR3 protein gets one entry after TCRdb re-called the PCR reads with MiXCR. The sample lists under 15,000 distinct CDR3 sequences; over 45% were seen once. Treatment here: 10-day PBMC culture with coronavirus spike peptide pools or control peptides (ViraFEST assay). Germline CDR1 MNHNS, CDR2 SASEGT. The ends were cut back, 8 bases at V and 5 bases at J, with 7 bases in the middle. The CDR3 has 11 residues.

This TCR came from a human donor who had recovered from COVID-19. The sequencing input was CD4+ T cells from blood, cultured in vitro. The chain is built from TRBV6-1 and TRBJ2-1, with D hard to call. CDR3 region: CASLRNNEQFF. CDR3 nucleotide sequence: TGTGCCAGCTTGAGGAACAATGAGCAGTTCTTC.